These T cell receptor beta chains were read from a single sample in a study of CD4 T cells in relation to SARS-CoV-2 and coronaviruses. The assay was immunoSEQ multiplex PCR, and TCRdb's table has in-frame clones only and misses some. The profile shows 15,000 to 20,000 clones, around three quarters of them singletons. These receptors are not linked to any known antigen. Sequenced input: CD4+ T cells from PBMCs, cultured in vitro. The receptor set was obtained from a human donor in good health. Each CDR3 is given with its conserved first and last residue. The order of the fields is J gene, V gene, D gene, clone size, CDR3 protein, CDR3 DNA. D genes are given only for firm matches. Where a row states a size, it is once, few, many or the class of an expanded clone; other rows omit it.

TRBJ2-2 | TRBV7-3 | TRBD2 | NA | CASSKHPRLAGDPGELFF | TGTGCCAGCAGCAAACATCCAAGACTAGCGGGAGATCCCGGGGAGCTGTTTTTT
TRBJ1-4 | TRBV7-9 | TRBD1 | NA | CASSLATGFNEKLFF | TGTGCCAGCAGCTTAGCGACAGGGTTTAATGAAAAACTGTTTTTT
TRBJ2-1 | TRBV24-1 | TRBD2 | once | CATSDTLAGGSYNEQFF | TGTGCCACCAGTGATACCCTAGCGGGGGGCTCCTACAATGAGCAGTTCTTC
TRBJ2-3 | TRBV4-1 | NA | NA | CASSQDLPDTQYF | TGCGCCAGCAGCCAAGATCTCCCAGATACGCAGTATTTT
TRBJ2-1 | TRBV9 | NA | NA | CASTVDGQFHNEQFF | TGTGCCAGCACAGTCGACGGGCAGTTCCACAATGAGCAGTTCTTC
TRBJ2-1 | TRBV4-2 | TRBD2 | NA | CASSHARTGVLAGGWNEQFF | TGTGCCAGCAGCCACGCCCGGACGGGGGTTTTAGCGGGAGGTTGGAATGAGCAGTTCTTC
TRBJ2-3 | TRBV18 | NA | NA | CASSPTSLPSTDTQYF | TGTGCCAGCTCACCGACTAGTCTTCCTAGCACAGATACGCAGTATTTT
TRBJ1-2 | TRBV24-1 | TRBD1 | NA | CATSDASGGYGYTF | TGTGCCACCAGTGATGCCTCAGGGGGCTATGGCTACACCTTC
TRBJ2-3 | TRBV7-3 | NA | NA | CASSRGGAGTDTQYF | TGTGCCAGCAGCCGCGGGGGCGCGGGAACAGATACGCAGTATTTT
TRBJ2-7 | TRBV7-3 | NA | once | CASSLIPGSEQYF | TGTGCCAGCAGCTTAATCCCCGGGAGCGAGCAGTACTTC
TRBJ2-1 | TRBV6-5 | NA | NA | CASRPLGVNEQFF | TGTGCCAGCAGGCCTCTAGGGGTCAATGAGCAGTTCTTC
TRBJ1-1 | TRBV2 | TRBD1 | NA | CASRSDRENTEAFF | TGTGCCAGCAGATCGGACAGGGAGAACACTGAAGCTTTCTTT
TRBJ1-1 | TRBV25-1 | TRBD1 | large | CASSDERTGWPNTEAFF | TGTGCCAGCAGTGATGAGAGGACAGGGTGGCCGAACACTGAAGCTTTCTTT
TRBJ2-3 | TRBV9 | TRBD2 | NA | CASSGSAGGTDTQYF | TGTGCCAGCAGCGGTTCGGCGGGAGGCACAGATACGCAGTATTTT
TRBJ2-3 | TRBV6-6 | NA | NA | CASSSTSDTQYF | TGTGCCAGCAGTTCTACATCAGATACGCAGTATTTT
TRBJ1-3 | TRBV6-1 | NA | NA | CASSEGGNGNTIYF | TGTGCCAGCAGTGAAGGAGGGAATGGAAACACCATATATTTT
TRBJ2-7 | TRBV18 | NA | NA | CASSRRYEQYF | TGTGCCAGCTCAAGGAGGTACGAGCAGTACTTC
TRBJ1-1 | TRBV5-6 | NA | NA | CASSGPGKATEAFF | TGTGCCAGCAGTGGGCCGGGGAAGGCCACTGAAGCTTTCTTT
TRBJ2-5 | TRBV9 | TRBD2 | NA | CASSVLAGAQETQYF | TGTGCCAGCAGCGTCCTAGCGGGAGCCCAAGAGACCCAGTACTTC
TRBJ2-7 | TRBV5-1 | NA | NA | CASSLTSQYEQYF | TGCGCCAGCAGCCTTACCTCCCAATACGAGCAGTACTTC
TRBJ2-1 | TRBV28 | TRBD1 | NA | CASSTGQNNEQFF | TGTGCCAGCAGTACGGGACAGAACAATGAGCAGTTCTTC
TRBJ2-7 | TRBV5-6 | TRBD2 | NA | CASSSPRLAGGYEQYF | TGTGCCAGCAGCTCCCCCAGGTTAGCGGGAGGGTACGAGCAGTACTTC
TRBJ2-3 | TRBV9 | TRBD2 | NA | CASSYGLAGTDTQYF | TGTGCCAGCAGTTACGGACTAGCAGGGACAGATACGCAGTATTTT
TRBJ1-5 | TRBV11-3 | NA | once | CARPGGSPEFSNQPQHF | TGTGCTCGACCTGGGGGCTCTCCGGAATTTAGCAATCAGCCCCAGCATTTT
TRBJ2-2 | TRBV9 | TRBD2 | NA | CASSGPLGGTGELFF | TGTGCCAGCAGCGGTCCCTTGGGGGGGACCGGGGAGCTGTTTTTT
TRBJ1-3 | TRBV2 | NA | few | CASILTAYSGNTIYF | TGTGCCAGCATTCTGACGGCATACTCTGGAAACACCATATATTTT
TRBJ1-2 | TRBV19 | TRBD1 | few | CASSMTDRGAGDTF | TGTGCCAGTAGTATGACCGACAGGGGCGCTGGGGACACCTTC
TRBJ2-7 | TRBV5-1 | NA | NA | CASSHDSYEQYF | TGCGCCAGCAGCCACGACTCCTACGAGCAGTACTTC
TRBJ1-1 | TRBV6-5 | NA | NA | CASSYSRLATEAFF | TGTGCCAGCAGTTACTCGCGACTGGCCACTGAAGCTTTCTTT
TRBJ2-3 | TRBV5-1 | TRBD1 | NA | CASSSTGGADTQYF | TGCGCCAGCAGCTCGACAGGGGGCGCAGATACGCAGTATTTT
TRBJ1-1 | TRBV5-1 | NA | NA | CASSLVEGPGRGAFF | TGCGCCAGCAGCTTGGTGGAGGGCCCCGGCCGGGGCGCTTTCTTT
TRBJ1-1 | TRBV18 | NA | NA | CASSEQGESTEAFF | TGTGCCAGCTCAGAGCAGGGTGAGAGTACTGAAGCTTTCTTT
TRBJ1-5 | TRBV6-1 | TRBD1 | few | CASSEDRGQNQPQHF | TGTGCCAGCAGTGAAGACAGGGGGCAGAATCAGCCCCAGCATTTT
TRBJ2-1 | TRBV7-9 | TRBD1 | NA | CASSRDRVDEQFF | TGTGCCAGCAGCCGGGACAGGGTGGATGAGCAGTTCTTC
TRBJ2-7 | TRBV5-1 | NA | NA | CASSLALATSYEQYF | TGCGCCAGCAGCTTGGCCTTAGCAACATCCTACGAGCAGTACTTC
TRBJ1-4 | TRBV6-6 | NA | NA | CASSSTQGNEKLFF | TGTGCCAGCAGTTCTACGCAGGGAAATGAAAAACTGTTTTTT
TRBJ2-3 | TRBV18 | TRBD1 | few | CASSRQGPDTQYF | TGTGCCAGCTCGCGACAGGGCCCAGATACGCAGTATTTT
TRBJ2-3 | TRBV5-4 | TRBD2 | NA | CASSFGLAGTDTQYF | TGTGCCAGCAGCTTTGGACTAGCGGGGACAGATACGCAGTATTTT
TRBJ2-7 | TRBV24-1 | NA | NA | CATRAGTFPYEQYF | TGTGCCACCAGGGCCGGGACTTTCCCCTACGAGCAGTACTTC
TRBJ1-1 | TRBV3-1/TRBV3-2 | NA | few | CASSPMGRGNTEAFF | TGTGCCAGCAGCCCCATGGGACGGGGAAACACTGAAGCTTTCTTT
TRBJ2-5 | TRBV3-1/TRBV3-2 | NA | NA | CASSETVGETQYF | TGTGCCAGCAGCGAAACGGTAGGAGAGACCCAGTACTTC
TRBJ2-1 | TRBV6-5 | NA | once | CASSYGQYEQFF | TGTGCCAGCAGTTACGGGCAGTACGAGCAGTTCTTC
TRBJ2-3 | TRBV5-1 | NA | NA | CASSSLAASTDTQYF | TGCGCCAGCAGCTCCCTGGCGGCGAGCACAGATACGCAGTATTTT
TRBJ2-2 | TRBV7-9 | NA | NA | CATDPGPITTGELFF | TGTGCCACCGATCCGGGCCCTATCACTACCGGGGAGCTGTTTTTT
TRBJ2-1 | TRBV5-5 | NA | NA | CASRREQGRLAYPIF | TGTGCCAGCAGGCGGGAACAGGGCCGGCTCGCCTATCCTATCTTC
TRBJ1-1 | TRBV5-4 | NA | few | CASSQEDTEAFF | TGTGCCAGCAGCCAAGAGGACACTGAAGCTTTCTTT
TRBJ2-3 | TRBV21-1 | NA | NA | CASSLAGALVNTLNTDTQYF | TGTGCCAGCAGTCTAGCGGGAGCCCTAGTAAACACGCTGAACACAGATACGCAGTATTTT
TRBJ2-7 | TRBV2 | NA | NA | CASSERTVYSYEQYF | TGTGCCAGCAGTGAACGGACGGTTTATTCCTACGAGCAGTACTTC
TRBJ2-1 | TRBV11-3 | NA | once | CASSPGPNEQFF | TGTGCCAGCAGCCCAGGGCCCAATGAGCAGTTCTTC
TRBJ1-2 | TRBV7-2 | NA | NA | CASSLGPGTYGYTF | TGTGCCAGCAGCTTGGGGCCCGGGACCTATGGCTACACCTTC
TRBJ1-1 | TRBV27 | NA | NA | CASSLSEMNTEAFF | TGTGCCAGCAGTTTATCGGAGATGAACACTGAAGCTTTCTTT
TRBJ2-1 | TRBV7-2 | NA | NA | CASSPGQTGNEQFF | TGTGCCAGCAGCCCCGGACAGACGGGCAATGAGCAGTTCTTC
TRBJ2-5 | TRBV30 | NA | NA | CAWSPAQETQYF | TGTGCCTGGAGCCCGGCCCAAGAGACCCAGTACTTC
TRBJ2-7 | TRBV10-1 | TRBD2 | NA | CASSESTLAGGREQYF | TGCGCCAGCAGTGAGTCGACCCTAGCGGGAGGTCGGGAGCAGTACTTC
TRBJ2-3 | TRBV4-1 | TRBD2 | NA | CASSRPGLAGQGTDTQYF | TGCGCCAGCAGCCGACCCGGACTAGCGGGACAGGGTACAGATACGCAGTATTTT
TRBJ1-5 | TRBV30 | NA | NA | CAWGKEGGQPQHF | TGTGCCTGGGGAAAGGAGGGGGGTCAGCCCCAGCATTTT
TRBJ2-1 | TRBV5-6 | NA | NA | CASSLTRAAILYNEQFF | TGTGCCAGCAGCTTGACGCGGGCCGCCATTCTTTACAATGAGCAGTTCTTC
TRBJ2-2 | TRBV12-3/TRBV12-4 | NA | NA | CASSPYAGELFF | TGTGCCAGCAGTCCCTATGCCGGGGAGCTGTTTTTT
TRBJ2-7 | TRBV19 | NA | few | CASSIYGHEYEQYF | TGTGCCAGTAGTATATACGGACACGAGTACGAGCAGTACTTC